Sequencing of this T cell receptor beta chain was carried out in a study of shared clonotypes between healthy human individuals. As for the study in general: The composition of the donors was a couple of women and a few men aged 18 to 49. General study points: Deeper or shallower sequencing was expected to change how clonotypes are shared among donors.

Every unsorted PBMC PCR replicate was loaded with about 300 ng DNA, tens of thousands of T cell genomes. This table comes from immunoSEQ multiplex PCR, and its TCRdb copy is limited to in-frame clones, with some not included. The sample shows about 490,000 clones, 70% to 85% of them seen only once. Trimming at V came to 0 bases and at J to 4 bases, leaving 3 bases not matched to a gene. The CDR3 covers 16 residues. Germline V gene sequence: CDR1 SGHRS, CDR2 YFSETQ. Genomic DNA for unsorted samples was obtained from 70 million to 100 million PBMCs. In its sample, this clone was seen a few times. Its antigen remains unknown.

The specimen sequenced was PBMCs. The chain combines TRBV5-1 with TRBJ2-3; TRBD2 matches at 12 bases. The source is a woman aged 40 to 49 in good health. Some clones in this sample may be carry-over from other donors' samples. The CDR3 sequence is CASSLGLAGEADTQYF. CDR3 nucleotides: TGCGCCAGCAGCTTGGGACTAGCGGGAGAGGCAGATACGCAGTATTTT.